Following are 10 T cell receptor beta chains from one sample sequenced in a study of OX40 agonist ivuxolimab in advanced cancers. The protocol was immunoSEQ multiplex PCR, while the TCRdb copy is restricted to in-frame clones and leaves out a portion. The data hold about 81,000 clones, with about 80% observed a single time. This material consisted of CD4+ or CD8+ T cells sorted from blood, taken in a trial of the OX40 agonist ivuxolimab. These TCRs come from an adult with an advanced solid tumor such as melanoma, head and neck, liver or kidney cancer.

The rearrangement links TRBV19 to TRBJ1-5; D is perhaps TRBD1 (5 bases). The V and J ends lost 10 bases and 6 bases respectively, with 16 bases between them. Germline-derived CDR1 and CDR2 are LNHDA and SQIVND (reference sequence). This CDR3 comprises 13 residues. The CDR3 nucleotides read TGTGCCACTAGCAGGGTTTTCGGTCAGCCCCAGCATTTT. Amino acids: CATSRVFGQPQHF.

The chain carries TRBV5-4 and TRBJ2-7; 7 bases fit TRBD2. The junction had 12 bases not matched to a gene; V was cut back by 4 bases and J by 2 bases. The CDR3 covers 16 residues. The germline V gene encodes CDR1 SGHNT and CDR2 YYREEE (reference sequence). The CDR3, as DNA: TGTGCCAGCAGCCCGGGGACCAGCGGGACCCCCTACGAGCAGTACTTC. Its translation: CASSPGTSGTPYEQYF. Together with reference TRBV5-4 and TRBJ2-7, the CDR3 gives the full variable domain: ETGVTQSPTHLIKTRGQQVTLRCSSQSGHNTVSWYQQALGQGPQFIFQYYREEENGRGNFPPRFSGLQFPNYSSELNVNALELDDSALYLCASSPGTSGTPYEQYFGPGTRLTVT.

A remark on this clone: At one end, the junction sequence differs from germline, possibly due to a read error. The rearrangement links TRBV7-9 to TRBJ2-1; 11 nucleotides match TRBD1. Looked up from germline, CDR1 is SEHNR and CDR2 is FQNEAQ (reference sequence). The CDR3 runs to 15 residues. The CDR3 loop reads CANSAGQGGVNEQFF. CDR3 DNA sequence: TGTGCCAACAGCGCGGGACAGGGGGGTGTCAATGAGCAGTTCTTC.

The chain carries TRBV7-9 and TRBJ1-6; D may be TRBD1 (6 bases). Germline V CDR1 and CDR2: SEHNR, FQNEAQ (reference sequence). Trimming shortened V by 5 bases and J by 6 bases, and 8 bases separated the two germline ends. This CDR3 contains 13 residues. CDR3 DNA: TGTGCCAGCAGCCAGGGGTTTAATTCACCCCTCCACTTT. Its protein product is CASSQGFNSPLHF.

The gene calls are TRBV6-5 and TRBJ1-4; the match to TRBD1 covers 8 bases. The V and J ends lost 0 bases and 8 bases, in that order; junction bases with no gene match: 5. Germline CDR1 MNHEY, CDR2 SVGAGI. The CDR3 is 15 residues long. CDR3 DNA: TGTGCCAGCAGTTACTCACCAGGGGGCGCGGAAAAACTGTTTTTT. This translates into CASSYSPGGAEKLFF.

The gene calls are TRBV6-1 and TRBJ1-4; D is uncertain. V was trimmed by 5 bases and J by 7 bases, leaving 17 bases between them. Germline CDR1 is MNHNS and CDR2 is SASEGT. The CDR3 length is 15 residues. As DNA, the CDR3 is TGTGCCAGCAGTAAAGATCCTACTAGGAGTGAAAAACTGTTTTTT. It codes for CASSKDPTRSEKLFF.

The chain's CDR3 is CASSQEARGMYGYTF. The CDR3 nucleotides read TGTGCCAGCAGCCAAGAGGCCAGGGGGATGTATGGCTACACCTTC. This chain links TRBV14 with TRBJ1-2; 7 nucleotides align to TRBD1. CDR3 length: 15 amino acids. J gave up 5 bases and V 0 bases, and 6 bases lay outside the gene matches. CDR1 and CDR2 from the germline V gene are SGHDN and FVKESK.

The CDR3 nucleotides read TGTGCCAGCAGCACTTACCAGGGGGACACAGATACGCAGTATTTT. It is translated as CASSTYQGDTDTQYF. V usage is TRBV28 and J usage is TRBJ2-3; 7 positions match TRBD1. The CDR3 runs 15 residues. V was clipped by 6 bases and J by 2 bases; unmatched bases: 8. Germline assignment: CDR1 MDHEN and CDR2 SYDVKM.

This clone was observed a few times. The chain combines TRBV28 with TRBJ1-1, with D unresolved. V was cut by 5 bases and J by 0 bases, with 7 bases left in between. The CDR3 is 13 amino acids. CDR1 MDHEN and CDR2 SYDVKM come from the germline V gene. CDR3 sequence reads: CASSPSLNTEAFF. The CDR3 DNA reads as TGTGCCAGCAGTCCCTCACTGAACACTGAAGCTTTCTTT. Full variable domain (rest looked up from reference TRBV28 and TRBJ1-1): DVKVTQSSRYLVKRTGEKVFLECVQDMDHENMFWYRQDPGLGLRLIYFSYDVKMKEKGDIPEGYSVSREKKERFSLILESASTNQTSMYLCASSPSLNTEAFFGQGTRLTVV.

This chain links TRBV28 with TRBJ1-1; 7 bases are shared with TRBD1. Germline V CDR1 and CDR2: MDHEN, SYDVKM. The CDR3 consists of 13 residues. The chain's CDR3 is CAHRDTGDTEAFF. The CDR3 nucleotides are TGTGCTCACCGGGACACAGGGGACACTGAAGCTTTCTTT.